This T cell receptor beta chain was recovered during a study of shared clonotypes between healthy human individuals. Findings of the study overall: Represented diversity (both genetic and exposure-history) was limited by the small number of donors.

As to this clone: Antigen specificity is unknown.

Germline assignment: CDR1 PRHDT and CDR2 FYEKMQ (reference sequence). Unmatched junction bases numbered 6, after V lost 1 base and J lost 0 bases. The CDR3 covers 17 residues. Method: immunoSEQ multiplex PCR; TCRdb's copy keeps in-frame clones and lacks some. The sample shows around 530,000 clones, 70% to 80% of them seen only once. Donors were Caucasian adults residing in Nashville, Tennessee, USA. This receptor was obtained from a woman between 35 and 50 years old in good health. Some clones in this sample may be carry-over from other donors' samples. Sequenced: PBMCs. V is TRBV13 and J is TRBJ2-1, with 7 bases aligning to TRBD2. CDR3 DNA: TGTGCCAGCAGCTTAGCAGTGGGAGGGAGCTCCTACAATGAGCAGTTCTTC. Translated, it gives CASSLAVGGSSYNEQFF.